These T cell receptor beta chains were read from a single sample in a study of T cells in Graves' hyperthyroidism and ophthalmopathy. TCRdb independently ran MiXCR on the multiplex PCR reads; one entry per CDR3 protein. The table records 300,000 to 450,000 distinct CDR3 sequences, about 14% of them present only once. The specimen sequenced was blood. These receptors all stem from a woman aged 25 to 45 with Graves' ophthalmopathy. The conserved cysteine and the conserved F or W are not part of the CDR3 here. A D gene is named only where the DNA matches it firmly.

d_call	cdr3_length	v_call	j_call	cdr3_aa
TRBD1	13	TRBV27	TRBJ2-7	ASRTPWGQNYEQY
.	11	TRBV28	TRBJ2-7	ASREGGPYEQY
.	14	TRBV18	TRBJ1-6	ASSPPVGLNNSPLH
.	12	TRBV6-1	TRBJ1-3	ASSEMGRGNTIY
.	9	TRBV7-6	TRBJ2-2	AVLGVGELF
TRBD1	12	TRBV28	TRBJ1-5	ASRHEQGGQPQH
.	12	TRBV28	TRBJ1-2	ASSLSGPPRDYT
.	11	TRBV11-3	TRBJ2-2	ASSFGVAGELF
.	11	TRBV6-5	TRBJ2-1	ASSYSRVGEQF
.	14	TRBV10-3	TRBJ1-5	AISEHRGGEVQPQH
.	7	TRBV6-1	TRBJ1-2	ASWDGYT
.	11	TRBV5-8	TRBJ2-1	ASSFPWGDEQF
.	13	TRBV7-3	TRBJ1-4	ASSLAGGLEGKLF
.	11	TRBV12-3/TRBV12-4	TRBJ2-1	ASSLFGENEQF
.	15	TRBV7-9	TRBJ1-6	ASSPGQALEDNSPLH
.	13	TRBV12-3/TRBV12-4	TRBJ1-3	ASSSLFRNANTIY
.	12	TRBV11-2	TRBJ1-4	ASSFAGWNEKLF
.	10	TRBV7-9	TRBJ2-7	ASSLVVYEQY
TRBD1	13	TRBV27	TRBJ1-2	ASSLSTGENYGYT
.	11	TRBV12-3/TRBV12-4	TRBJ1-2	ASSLNTHYGYT
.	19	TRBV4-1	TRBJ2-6	ASSQLSPSTFILSGANVLT
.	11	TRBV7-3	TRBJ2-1	ASSDPPSNEQF
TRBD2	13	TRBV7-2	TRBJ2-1	ASSRASGVDNEQF
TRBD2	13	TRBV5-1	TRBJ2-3	ASSLASGGADTQY
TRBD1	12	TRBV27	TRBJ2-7	ASKADRASYEQY
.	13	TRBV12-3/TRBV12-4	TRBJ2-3	ASSLGGTGTDTQY
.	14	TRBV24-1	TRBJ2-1	ATSGERDGLRKEQF
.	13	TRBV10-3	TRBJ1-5	AISDRRDSNQPQH
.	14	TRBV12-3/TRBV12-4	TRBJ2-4	ASSLTDDLAKNIQY
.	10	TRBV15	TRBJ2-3	ATSRGTDTQY
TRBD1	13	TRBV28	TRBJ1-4	ASRKIRQGNEKLF
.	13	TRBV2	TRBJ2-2	ASSVARTNTGELF
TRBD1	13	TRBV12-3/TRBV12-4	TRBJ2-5	ASSPDRGQSKTQY
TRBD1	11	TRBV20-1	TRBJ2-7	SAIRDSTYEQY
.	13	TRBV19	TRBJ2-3	ASSTFMGNTDTQY
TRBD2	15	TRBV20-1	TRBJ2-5	SAREPTSGVVEETQY
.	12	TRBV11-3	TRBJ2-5	ASSFTGSTGTQY
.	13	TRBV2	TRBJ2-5	ASNPTSLPQETQY
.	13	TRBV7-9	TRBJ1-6	ASSDAGRTYSPLH
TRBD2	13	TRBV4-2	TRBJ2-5	ASSQEAGGQETQY
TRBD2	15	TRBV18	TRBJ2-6	ASSPTSGGSGANVLT
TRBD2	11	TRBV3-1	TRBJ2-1	ACGGSENNEQF
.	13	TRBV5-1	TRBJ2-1	ASSLKPTEDNEQF
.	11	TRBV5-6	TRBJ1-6	ASLYSRGSPLH
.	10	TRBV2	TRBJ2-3	ASSESPDTQY
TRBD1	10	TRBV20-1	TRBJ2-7	SADRDPYEQY
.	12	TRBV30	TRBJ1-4	AWSVGGPGEKLF
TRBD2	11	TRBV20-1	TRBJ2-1	SATGLGLDEQF
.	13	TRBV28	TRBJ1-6	ASSFVLGVASPLH
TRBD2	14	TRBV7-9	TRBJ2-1	ASSLSGGVSYNEQF
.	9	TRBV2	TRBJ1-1	ASNLGTEAF
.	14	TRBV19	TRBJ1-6	ASSSGESSYNSPLH
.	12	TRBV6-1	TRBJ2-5	ASSRGVNQETQY
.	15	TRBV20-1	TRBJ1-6	SARDRPPGPGNSPLH
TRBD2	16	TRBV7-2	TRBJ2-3	ASSWNRAGGEIADTQY